Presented here are 14 T cell receptor beta chains from one specimen sequenced in a study of OX40 agonist ivuxolimab in advanced cancers. Library construction relied on the immunoSEQ multiplex PCR assay. TCRdb mirrors the immuneACCESS table, restricted to in-frame sequences. Some clones are absent from its copies; in checked studies, under half trace to an unresolved V gene, and the reason for the others is unknown. Counted in this sample were some 11,000 clones; around nine tenths of them appeared once. The ten most abundant clones make up 25% to 35% of the sample. Sequencing was performed on CD4+ or CD8+ T cells sorted from blood, taken in a trial of the OX40 agonist ivuxolimab. The receptors come from an adult with an advanced solid tumor such as melanoma, head and neck, liver or kidney cancer.

CDR3 sequence (DNA): TGCGCCAGCAGCCAAGCCGGGACTAATAGGTGGGAGCAGTACTTC. It codes for CASSQAGTNRWEQYF. The chain combines TRBV4-1 with TRBJ2-7, with 7 bases matching TRBD2. CDR3 size: 15 residues. Germline CDR1 MGHRA, CDR2 YSYEKL. J lost 7 bases, V lost 1 base, and 10 bases had no gene match.

This chain joins TRBV10-3 and TRBJ2-7; no reliable D call. The germline gives CDR1 ENHRY, CDR2 SYGVKD. Trimming cost V 3 bases and J 2 bases, with 14 bases left between them. This CDR3 is 15 amino acids long. The CDR3 sequence is CAISDVVDLAYEQYF. For the CDR3, the DNA is TGTGCCATCAGTGACGTCGTAGATTTAGCCTACGAGCAGTACTTC.

This rearrangement joins TRBV10-3 to TRBJ2-7; D not certain. CDR3 length equals 13 residues. Trimming left V 11 bases short and J 3 bases short, with 17 bases between. CDR1 and CDR2 (germline): ENHRY, SYGVKD. The CDR3 coding sequence is TGTGCCTCGCCGGTCAGGTCCTACTACGAGCAGTACTTC. Encoded protein: CASPVRSYYEQYF.

The chain employs TRBV9 and TRBJ2-5; TRBD2 matches 8 bases. CDR3 length equals 13 residues. Trimming took 5 bases from V and 3 from J; bases not matched to a gene: 3. The germline gives CDR1 SGDLS, CDR2 YYNGEE. Here the CDR3 reads CASRAGGEETQYF. DNA of the CDR3: TGTGCCAGCAGGGCGGGAGGCGAAGAGACCCAGTACTTC.

This chain connects TRBV5-6 to TRBJ2-7; D unresolved. Germline V gene sequence: CDR1 SGHDT, CDR2 YYEEEE. V was cut by 4 bases and J by 0 bases, with 5 bases left in between. CDR3 size: 12 residues. The CDR3 protein is CASSQYSYEQYF. As DNA, the CDR3 is TGTGCCAGCAGCCAGTACTCCTACGAGCAGTACTTC.

This chain links TRBV9 with TRBJ2-1; 9 bases are a match to TRBD1. The CDR3 consists of 18 residues. V trimming: 3 bases; J trimming: 2 bases; junction bases outside the gene matches: 12. Germline V gene lookup returns CDR1 SGDLS and CDR2 YYNGEE. The CDR3 region has the DNA TGTGCCAGCAGCGGAGGGCTAAGGACAGGGGAAGCCTACAATGAGCAGTTCTTC. Translating gives CASSGGLRTGEAYNEQFF.

The rearrangement uses TRBV19 and TRBJ2-7; 7 bases map to TRBD1. CDR1 and CDR2 (germline): LNHDA, SQIVND (reference sequence). The CDR3 has 14 amino acids. With 10 bases clipped from V and 2 bases from J, the junction kept 11 bases outside the gene matches. The CDR3 sequence is CANRGGQEAYEQYF. In DNA, the CDR3 is TGTGCCAATCGGGGTGGACAGGAAGCCTACGAGCAGTACTTC.

The chain employs TRBV30 and TRBJ2-2, with TRBD2 matching 9 bases. CDR1 GTSNPN and CDR2 SVGIG come from the germline V gene (reference sequence). The CDR3 is made up of 15 amino acids. After removal of 3 bases from V and 5 bases from J, the junction contained 7 bases not matched to a gene. CDR3 protein: CAWRALAGETGELFF. CDR3 nucleotide sequence: TGTGCCTGGAGGGCCTTAGCGGGAGAAACCGGGGAGCTGTTTTTT.

J is TRBJ2-7 and V is TRBV6-1; D possibly corresponds to TRBD1 (6 bases). Trimming left V 10 bases short and J 0 bases short, with 10 bases between. Per germline, CDR1 MNHNS and CDR2 SASEGT. The CDR3 has 12 residues. For the CDR3, the DNA is TGTGCCACCGGGACACCCTCCTACGAGCAGTACTTC. Its protein is CATGTPSYEQYF.

The chain recombines TRBV2 with TRBJ2-1; 8 nucleotides align to TRBD2. There are 18 residues in the CDR3. Unmatched junction bases numbered 19, after V lost 5 bases and J lost 7 bases. Germline assignment: CDR1 SNHLY and CDR2 FYNNEI. CDR3 loop: CASSLTYALADNTNEQFF. CDR3 in DNA: TGTGCCAGCAGTCTCACGTATGCACTAGCGGACAATACGAATGAGCAGTTCTTC. Together with reference TRBV2 and TRBJ2-1, the CDR3 gives the full variable domain: EPEVTQTPSHQVTQMGQEVILRCVPISNHLYFYWYRQILGQKVEFLVSFYNNEISEKSEIFDDQFSVERPDGSNFTLKIRSTKLEDSAMYFCASSLTYALADNTNEQFFGPGTRLTVL.

The chain uses TRBV6-5 and TRBJ2-5; TRBD1 matches 8 bases. The CDR3 contains 15 residues. Trimming at V came to 2 bases and at J to 1 base, leaving 3 bases not matched to a gene. Looked up from germline, CDR1 is MNHEY and CDR2 is SVGAGI. CDR3 amino acids: CASSYGQGLQETQYF. DNA of the CDR3: TGTGCCAGCAGTTACGGACAGGGACTCCAAGAGACCCAGTACTTC.

The table lists this clone with a count of one. The rearrangement uses TRBV28 and TRBJ2-5; 8 bases line up with TRBD1. The J call could be wrong; TRBJ2-7 is a better fit for the DNA end. The CDR3 loop spans 14 amino acids. The germline CDR1 and CDR2 sequences are MDHEN and SYDVKM. The CDR3 protein is CASSPHRGLTEQYF. The CDR3 DNA is TGTGCCAGCAGTCCTCACAGGGGGTTGACCGAGCAGTACTTC.

The CDR3 loop is CASSSTSGRYPDTQYF. The CDR3 DNA reads as TGTGCCAGCAGCTCAACTAGCGGGAGGTACCCAGATACGCAGTATTTT. The chain joins TRBV7-9 to TRBJ2-3; 12 positions match TRBD2. The V gene's germline CDR1 is SEHNR and CDR2 FQNEAQ (reference sequence). Trimming took 4 bases from V and 4 from J; bases not matched to a gene: 6. This CDR3 is built from 16 residues.

The rearrangement uses TRBV4-2 and TRBJ1-1; no clear D. The CDR3 is made up of 15 amino acids. The germline V gene has CDR1 LGHNA and CDR2 YNFKEQ. The V end lost 0 bases, the J end lost 2 bases, and 10 bases lay between the germline ends. In DNA, the CDR3 is TGTGCCAGCAGCCAAGATTTTGACGGAAACACTGAAGCTTTCTTT. Translating gives CASSQDFDGNTEAFF.